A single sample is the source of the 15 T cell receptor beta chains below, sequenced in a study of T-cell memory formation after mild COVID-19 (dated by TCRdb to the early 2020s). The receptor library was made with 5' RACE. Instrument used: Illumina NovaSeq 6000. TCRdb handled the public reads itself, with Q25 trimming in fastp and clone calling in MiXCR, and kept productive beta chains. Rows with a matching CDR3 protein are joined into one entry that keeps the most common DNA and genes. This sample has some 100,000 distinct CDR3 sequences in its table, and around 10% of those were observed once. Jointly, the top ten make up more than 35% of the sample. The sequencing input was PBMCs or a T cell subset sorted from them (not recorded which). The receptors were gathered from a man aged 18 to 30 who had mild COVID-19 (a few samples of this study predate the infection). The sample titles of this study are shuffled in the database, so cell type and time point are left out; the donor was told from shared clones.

The CDR3 loop is CASGPGTGLYEQYF. The CDR3 coding sequence is TGTGCTAGTGGTCCGGGGACAGGGCTATACGAGCAGTACTTC. The V and J genes are TRBV12-5 and TRBJ2-7; 9 nucleotides match TRBD1. The CDR3 covers 14 residues. Trimming removed 5 bases from V and 4 bases from J; junction bases left unmatched: 6. The germline V gene has CDR1 LGHNT and CDR2 FRNRAP.

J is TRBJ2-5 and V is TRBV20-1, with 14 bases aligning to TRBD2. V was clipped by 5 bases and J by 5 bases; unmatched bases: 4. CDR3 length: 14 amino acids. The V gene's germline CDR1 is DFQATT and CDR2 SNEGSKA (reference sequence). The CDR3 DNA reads TGCAGTGCTGAGACTAGCGGGGGGGCGGAGACCCAGTACTTC. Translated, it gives CSAETSGGAETQYF.

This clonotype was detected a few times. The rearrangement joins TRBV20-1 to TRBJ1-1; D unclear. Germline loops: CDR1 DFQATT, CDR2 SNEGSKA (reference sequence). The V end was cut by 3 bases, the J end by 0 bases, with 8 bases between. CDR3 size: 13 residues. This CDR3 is CSASRQLNTEAFF. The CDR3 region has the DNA TGCAGTGCTAGTCGACAATTGAACACTGAAGCTTTCTTT.

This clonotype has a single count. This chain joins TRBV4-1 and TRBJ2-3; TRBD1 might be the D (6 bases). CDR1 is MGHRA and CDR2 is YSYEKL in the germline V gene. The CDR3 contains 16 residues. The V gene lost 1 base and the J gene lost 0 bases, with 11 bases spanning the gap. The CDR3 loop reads CASSQVRGASTDTQYF. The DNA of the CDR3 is TGCGCCAGCAGCCAAGTCAGGGGAGCTAGCACAGATACGCAGTATTTT.

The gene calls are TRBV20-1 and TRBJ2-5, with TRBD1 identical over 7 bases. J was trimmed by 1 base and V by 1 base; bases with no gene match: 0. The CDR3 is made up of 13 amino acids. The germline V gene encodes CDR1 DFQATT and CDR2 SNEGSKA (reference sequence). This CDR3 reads CSARGDSQETQYF. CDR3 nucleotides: TGCAGTGCTAGAGGGGACAGCCAAGAGACCCAGTACTTC.

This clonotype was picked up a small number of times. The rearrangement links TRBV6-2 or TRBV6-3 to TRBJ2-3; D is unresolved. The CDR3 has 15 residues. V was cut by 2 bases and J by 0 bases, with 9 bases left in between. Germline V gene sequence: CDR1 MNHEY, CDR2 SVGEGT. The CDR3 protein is CASSYEEPSTDTQYF. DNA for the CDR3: TGTGCCAGCAGTTACGAAGAACCTAGCACAGATACGCAGTATTTT.

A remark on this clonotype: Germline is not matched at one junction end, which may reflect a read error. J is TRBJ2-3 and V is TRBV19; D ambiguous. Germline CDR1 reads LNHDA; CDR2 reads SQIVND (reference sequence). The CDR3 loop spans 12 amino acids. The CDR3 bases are TGTGCCAGTGGTATGGATATGGATACGCAGTATTTT. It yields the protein CASGMDMDTQYF.

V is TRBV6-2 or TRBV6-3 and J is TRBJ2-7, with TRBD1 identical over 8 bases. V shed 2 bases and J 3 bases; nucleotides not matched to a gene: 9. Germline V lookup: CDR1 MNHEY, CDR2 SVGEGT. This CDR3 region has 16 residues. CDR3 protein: CASSYAVQGVDYEQYV. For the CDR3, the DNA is TGTGCCAGCAGTTACGCGGTACAGGGGGTGGACTACGAGCAGTACGTC.

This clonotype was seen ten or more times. The CDR3 loop is CASSYGQGYGYTF. The CDR3 region has the DNA TGCGCCAGCAGCTATGGACAGGGTTATGGCTACACCTTC. The V call is TRBV5-1, the J call TRBJ1-2, with 8 bases matching TRBD1. Trimming cost V 3 bases and J 5 bases; bases outside gene matches: 3. This CDR3 is 13 amino acids long. CDR1 is SGHRS, CDR2 YFSETQ, per germline.

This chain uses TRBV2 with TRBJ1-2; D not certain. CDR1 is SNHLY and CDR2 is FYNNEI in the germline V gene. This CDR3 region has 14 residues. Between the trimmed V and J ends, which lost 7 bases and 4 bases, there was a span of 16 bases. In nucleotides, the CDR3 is TGTGCCAGCACCCCACCCTCAGTCGGCTATGGCTACACCTTC. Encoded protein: CASTPPSVGYGYTF.

CDR3 DNA: TGCGCCAGCAGTGAGTCGAGAGGGCTGGGATTCTATGGCTACACCTTC. This gives the protein CASSESRGLGFYGYTF. The chain links TRBV10-1 to TRBJ1-2; no firm D call. The CDR3 loop spans 16 amino acids. Germline CDR1 reads WNHNN; CDR2 reads SYGVQD (reference sequence). Trimming removed 0 bases from V and 4 bases from J, with 15 bases in between.

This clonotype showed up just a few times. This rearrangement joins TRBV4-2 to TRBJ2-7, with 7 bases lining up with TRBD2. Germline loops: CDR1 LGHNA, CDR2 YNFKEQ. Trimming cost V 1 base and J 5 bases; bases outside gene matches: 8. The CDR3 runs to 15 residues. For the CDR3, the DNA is TGTGCCAGCAGCCAAGGAGCAGCGGGACGGAACGAGCAGTACTTC. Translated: CASSQGAAGRNEQYF.

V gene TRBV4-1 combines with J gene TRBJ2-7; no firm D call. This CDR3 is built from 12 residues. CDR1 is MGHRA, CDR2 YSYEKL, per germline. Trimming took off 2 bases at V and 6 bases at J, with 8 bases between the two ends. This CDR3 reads CASSQPWGEQYF. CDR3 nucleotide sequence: TGCGCCAGCAGCCAACCTTGGGGCGAGCAGTACTTC.

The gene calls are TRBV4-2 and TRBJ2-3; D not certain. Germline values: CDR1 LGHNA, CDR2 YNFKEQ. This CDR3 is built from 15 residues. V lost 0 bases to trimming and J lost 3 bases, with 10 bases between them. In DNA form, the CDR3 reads TGTGCCAGCAGCCAAGATTACTGGGCGACAGATACGCAGTATTTT. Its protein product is CASSQDYWATDTQYF.

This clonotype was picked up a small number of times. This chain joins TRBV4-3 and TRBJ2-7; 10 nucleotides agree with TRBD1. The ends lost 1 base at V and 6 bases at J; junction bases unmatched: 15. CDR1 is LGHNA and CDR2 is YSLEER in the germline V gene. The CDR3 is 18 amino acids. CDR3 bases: TGCGCCAGCAGCCAAGGACAGGGGGCCCCCAACACTCTTGGCGAGCAGTACTTC. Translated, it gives CASSQGQGAPNTLGEQYF.